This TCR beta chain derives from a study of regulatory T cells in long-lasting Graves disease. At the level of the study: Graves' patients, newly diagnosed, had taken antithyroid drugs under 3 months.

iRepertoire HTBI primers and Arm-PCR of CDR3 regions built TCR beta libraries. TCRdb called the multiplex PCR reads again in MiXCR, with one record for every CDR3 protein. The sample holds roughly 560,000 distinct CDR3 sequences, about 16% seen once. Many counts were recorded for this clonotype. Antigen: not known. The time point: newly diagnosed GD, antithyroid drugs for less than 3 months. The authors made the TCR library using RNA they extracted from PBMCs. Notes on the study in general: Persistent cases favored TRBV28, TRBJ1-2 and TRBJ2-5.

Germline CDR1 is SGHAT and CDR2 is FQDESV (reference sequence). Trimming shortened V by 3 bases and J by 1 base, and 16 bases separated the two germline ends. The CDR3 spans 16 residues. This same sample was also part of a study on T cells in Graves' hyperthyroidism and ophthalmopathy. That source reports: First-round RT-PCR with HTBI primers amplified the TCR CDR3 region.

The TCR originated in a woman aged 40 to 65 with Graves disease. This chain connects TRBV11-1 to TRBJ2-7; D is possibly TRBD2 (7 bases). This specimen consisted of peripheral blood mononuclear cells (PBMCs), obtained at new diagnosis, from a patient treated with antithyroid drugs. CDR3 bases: TGTGCCAGCAGCTTCCCCGGCGGGGGCCTTTCCTACGAGCAGTACTTC. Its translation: CASSFPGGGLSYEQYF.